These T cell receptor beta chains were read from a single sample in a study of T cell responses to AZD1222 COVID-19 vaccine. Assay used: immunoSEQ multiplex PCR; TCRdb lists only in-frame clones, some missing. The sample carries 150,000 or so clones, roughly nine tenths recorded once. The sequencing used peripheral blood, collected 28 days after the second AZD1222 dose. Receptor source: an adult who received the AZD1222 COVID-19 vaccine. Each CDR3 is given with its conserved first and last residue. D genes are given only for firm matches. Only part of the rows carry a size: once, few, many, or a class if the clone is expanded.

size: -
V: TRBV2
D: -
J: TRBJ2-1
CDR3: CASVPPLHNEQFF
DNA: TGTGCCAGCGTCCCCCCTCTCCACAATGAGCAGTTCTTC

size: once
V: TRBV5-5
D: -
J: TRBJ1-3
CDR3: CASSLAQGLSRDTIYF
DNA: TGTGCCAGCAGCTTGGCCCAGGGGCTATCAAGGGACACCATATATTTT

size: few
V: TRBV6-4
D: -
J: TRBJ2-2
CDR3: CASSEKNTGELFF
DNA: TGTGCCAGCAGTGAAAAGAACACCGGGGAGCTGTTTTTT

size: -
V: TRBV11-2
D: TRBD1
J: TRBJ1-1
CDR3: CASSARTGGTSTEAFF
DNA: TGTGCCAGCAGCGCCCGGACAGGGGGAACGAGCACTGAAGCTTTCTTT

size: -
V: TRBV4-2
D: -
J: TRBJ2-2
CDR3: CASSQDWGSGELFF
DNA: TGTGCCAGCAGCCAAGATTGGGGTTCCGGGGAGCTGTTTTTT

size: -
V: TRBV18
D: -
J: TRBJ2-1
CDR3: CASSTVVYGEQFF
DNA: TGTGCCAGCTCAACGGTGGTGTATGGTGAGCAGTTCTTC

size: -
V: TRBV5-1
D: -
J: TRBJ1-2
CDR3: CASSFDPGGYTF
DNA: TGCGCCAGCAGCTTTGACCCGGGCGGCTACACCTTC

size: -
V: TRBV30
D: -
J: TRBJ2-7
CDR3: CAWSVQGAYEQYF
DNA: TGTGCCTGGAGTGTACAAGGGGCCTACGAGCAGTACTTC

size: -
V: TRBV11-2
D: -
J: TRBJ2-1
CDR3: CASSSRGEQFF
DNA: TGTGCCAGCAGCTCTCGGGGTGAGCAGTTCTTC

size: -
V: TRBV2
D: TRBD2
J: TRBJ2-1
CDR3: CASRDRTSGLTNEQFF
DNA: TGTGCCAGCAGGGACCGGACTAGCGGGCTTACCAATGAGCAGTTCTTC

size: -
V: TRBV5-1
D: -
J: TRBJ1-6
CDR3: CASSLDVGGNSPLHF
DNA: TGCGCCAGCAGCTTGGATGTTGGGGGCAATTCACCCCTCCACTTT

size: -
V: TRBV27
D: -
J: TRBJ2-3
CDR3: CASSTEHLRGTRGPDTQYF
DNA: TGTGCCAGCAGTACGGAGCACCTACGAGGGACTAGGGGGCCAGATACGCAGTATTTT

size: -
V: TRBV30
D: TRBD1
J: TRBJ2-7
CDR3: CAWSADRLQGIYEQYF
DNA: TGTGCCTGGAGTGCGGACCGATTACAGGGGATATACGAGCAGTACTTC

size: -
V: TRBV10-3
D: -
J: TRBJ1-3
CDR3: CAITPAFGTIYF
DNA: TGTGCCATCACCCCCGCTTTTGGCACCATATATTTT

size: -
V: TRBV19
D: -
J: TRBJ1-1
CDR3: CASTYRGNTEAFF
DNA: TGTGCCAGTACGTACCGGGGAAACACTGAAGCTTTCTTT

size: -
V: TRBV4-3
D: -
J: TRBJ1-1
CDR3: CASSQDRGADTEAFF
DNA: TGCGCCAGCAGCCAAGATAGGGGAGCGGACACTGAAGCTTTCTTT

size: -
V: TRBV6-5
D: -
J: TRBJ1-2
CDR3: CASSYSGSYGYTF
DNA: TGTGCCAGCAGTTACTCGGGAAGCTATGGCTACACCTTC

size: -
V: TRBV4-1
D: TRBD1
J: TRBJ2-1
CDR3: CASSRQRTGLNNEQFF
DNA: TGCGCCAGCAGCCGGCAACGGACAGGGCTGAACAATGAGCAGTTCTTC

size: once
V: TRBV7-2
D: -
J: TRBJ2-1
CDR3: CASSSGASDIEQFF
DNA: TGTGCCAGCAGCTCGGGGGCTTCGGATATTGAGCAGTTCTTC

size: -
V: TRBV28
D: -
J: TRBJ1-1
CDR3: CASSPFGYSNTEAFF
DNA: TGTGCCAGCAGCCCCTTCGGATATTCGAACACTGAAGCTTTCTTT

size: -
V: TRBV25-1
D: -
J: TRBJ1-3
CDR3: CASSLQGLSGNTIYF
DNA: TGTGCCAGCAGTCTACAGGGTCTCTCTGGAAACACCATATATTTT

size: -
V: TRBV11-1
D: -
J: TRBJ2-1
CDR3: CASSSSPSTYNEQFF
DNA: TGTGCCAGCAGCTCTAGCCCCTCGACCTACAATGAGCAGTTCTTC

size: -
V: TRBV6-2/TRBV6-3
D: -
J: TRBJ1-4
CDR3: CASSYGRKLFF
DNA: TGTGCCAGCAGTTACGGACGAAAACTGTTTTTT

size: once
V: TRBV4-1
D: -
J: TRBJ1-2
CDR3: CASSQDRGGGGYTF
DNA: TGCGCCAGCAGCCAAGATCGAGGGGGAGGTGGCTACACCTTC

size: -
V: TRBV30
D: -
J: TRBJ2-7
CDR3: CAWIGTGYEQYF
DNA: TGTGCCTGGATCGGGACTGGGTACGAGCAGTACTTC

size: -
V: TRBV18
D: -
J: TRBJ1-1
CDR3: CASSPLRGKVAEAFF
DNA: TGTGCCAGCTCACCGTTAAGGGGGAAGGTCGCTGAAGCTTTCTTT

size: -
V: TRBV28
D: -
J: TRBJ2-3
CDR3: CASSLGGTDTQYF
DNA: TGTGCCAGCAGTTTGGGAGGCACAGATACGCAGTATTTT

size: -
V: TRBV11-2
D: -
J: TRBJ2-7
CDR3: CASSLQSSYEQYF
DNA: TGTGCCAGCAGCTTACAGAGCTCCTACGAGCAGTACTTC

size: -
V: TRBV5-8
D: -
J: TRBJ2-7
CDR3: CASSLAVGASEQYF
DNA: TGTGCCAGCAGCTTGGCCGTCGGGGCGAGCGAGCAGTACTTC

size: -
V: TRBV30
D: -
J: TRBJ1-2
CDR3: CAWSVTGDSGYTF
DNA: TGTGCCTGGAGTGTGACCGGGGACTCTGGCTACACCTTC

size: -
V: TRBV15
D: -
J: TRBJ2-3
CDR3: CATSRDRPDTQYF
DNA: TGTGCCACCAGCAGAGATCGGCCAGATACGCAGTATTTT

size: -
V: TRBV10-3
D: -
J: TRBJ2-2
CDR3: CAISSGGSNTGELFF
DNA: TGTGCCATCAGTTCGGGCGGGTCGAACACCGGGGAGCTGTTTTTT

size: -
V: TRBV29-1
D: -
J: TRBJ1-1
CDR3: CSVPGAGNTEAFF
DNA: TGCAGCGTCCCGGGGGCAGGGAACACTGAAGCTTTCTTT

size: -
V: TRBV6-5
D: -
J: TRBJ2-1
CDR3: CASSYWGSSYNEQFF
DNA: TGTGCCAGCAGTTACTGGGGGAGCTCCTACAATGAGCAGTTCTTC

size: -
V: TRBV2
D: -
J: TRBJ1-2
CDR3: CASSEGSGGGPYGYTF
DNA: TGTGCCAGCAGTGAAGGGTCCGGGGGGGGTCCCTATGGCTACACCTTC

size: -
V: TRBV29-1
D: -
J: TRBJ1-4
CDR3: CSVGTLTTNEKLFF
DNA: TGCAGCGTCGGGACGCTCACAACTAATGAAAAACTGTTTTTT

size: few
V: TRBV4-3
D: TRBD2
J: TRBJ2-5
CDR3: CASSQVAGVRDPGETQYF
DNA: TGCGCCAGCAGCCAAGTAGCGGGAGTGAGAGACCCGGGCGAAACCCAGTACTTC

size: -
V: TRBV13
D: TRBD2
J: TRBJ2-5
CDR3: CASSLAMGSGRDETQYF
DNA: TGTGCCAGCAGCTTAGCCATGGGTAGCGGGAGGGACGAGACCCAGTACTTC

size: -
V: TRBV9
D: TRBD2
J: TRBJ2-3
CDR3: CASSVGGASGRRVDTQYF
DNA: TGTGCCAGCAGCGTAGGGGGGGCTAGCGGGAGAAGGGTAGATACGCAGTATTTT

size: -
V: TRBV11-2
D: -
J: TRBJ1-6
CDR3: CASSFSNFGAANSPLHF
DNA: TGTGCCAGCAGCTTTAGTAATTTCGGGGCCGCTAATTCACCCCTCCACTTT

size: -
V: TRBV25-1
D: -
J: TRBJ1-1
CDR3: CASRETGYDPEAFF
DNA: TGTGCCAGCAGGGAAACAGGGTACGACCCTGAAGCTTTCTTT

size: -
V: TRBV29-1
D: TRBD2
J: TRBJ2-2
CDR3: CSVRTSGSSGELFF
DNA: TGCAGCGTGAGGACTAGCGGGAGCTCCGGGGAGCTGTTTTTT

size: once
V: TRBV7-2
D: -
J: TRBJ2-7
CDR3: CASSLRVTQGEQYF
DNA: TGTGCCAGCAGCTTACGGGTTACGCAAGGCGAGCAGTACTTC

size: -
V: TRBV6-6
D: TRBD1
J: TRBJ2-1
CDR3: CASRIGTGGFDEQFF
DNA: TGTGCCAGCAGGATTGGGACAGGGGGCTTCGATGAGCAGTTCTTC

size: -
V: TRBV6-6
D: -
J: TRBJ1-2
CDR3: CASSPPRRARGFYGYTF
DNA: TGTGCCAGCAGTCCCCCCCGACGGGCCCGGGGATTCTATGGCTACACCTTC

size: -
V: TRBV30
D: -
J: TRBJ2-5
CDR3: CACSAGETQYF
DNA: TGTGCCTGTTCGGCTGGGGAGACCCAGTACTTC

size: -
V: TRBV9
D: -
J: TRBJ1-2
CDR3: CASSVGGSGGYTF
DNA: TGTGCCAGCAGCGTAGGGGGCTCCGGTGGCTACACCTTC

size: -
V: TRBV7-6
D: -
J: TRBJ1-2
CDR3: CASSLATGGYTF
DNA: TGTGCCAGCAGCTTAGCAACCGGGGGCTACACCTTC

size: -
V: TRBV7-2
D: -
J: TRBJ1-1
CDR3: CASSLLGDPEAFF
DNA: TGTGCCAGCAGCTTGCTAGGGGACCCTGAAGCTTTCTTT

size: -
V: TRBV19
D: TRBD1
J: TRBJ2-2
CDR3: CASSPGQGAFPNTGELFF
DNA: TGTGCCAGTAGCCCGGGACAGGGGGCGTTCCCGAACACCGGGGAGCTGTTTTTT

size: many
V: TRBV6-1
D: TRBD1
J: TRBJ2-7
CDR3: CASSEYTGGSYEQYF
DNA: TGTGCCAGCAGTGAATATACAGGGGGCTCCTACGAGCAGTACTTC

size: -
V: TRBV10-3
D: -
J: TRBJ2-7
CDR3: CAIRRSDQIDEQYF
DNA: TGTGCCATCAGACGCTCGGATCAGATCGACGAGCAGTACTTC

size: once
V: TRBV28
D: TRBD1
J: TRBJ1-1
CDR3: CASSPGTVGNTEAFF
DNA: TGTGCCAGCAGTCCCGGGACAGTTGGGAACACTGAAGCTTTCTTT

size: -
V: TRBV12-3/TRBV12-4
D: -
J: TRBJ1-2
CDR3: CASGDTYGYTF
DNA: TGTGCCAGCGGCGACACCTATGGCTACACCTTC

size: once
V: TRBV5-1
D: -
J: TRBJ1-2
CDR3: CASRGGTGTSAYGYTF
DNA: TGCGCCAGCAGGGGCGGTACAGGGACAAGCGCCTATGGCTACACCTTC

size: -
V: TRBV14
D: -
J: TRBJ2-7
CDR3: CASSLLQGKSGEQYF
DNA: TGTGCCAGCAGTTTACTACAGGGAAAATCGGGCGAGCAGTACTTC

size: -
V: TRBV29-1
D: -
J: TRBJ1-1
CDR3: CSGSRGRGRDTEAFF
DNA: TGCAGCGGATCGCGTGGACGGGGCAGGGACACTGAAGCTTTCTTT

size: once
V: TRBV5-6
D: -
J: TRBJ1-1
CDR3: CASSRTPNKGTEAFF
DNA: TGTGCCAGCAGCCGAACACCCAACAAGGGCACTGAAGCTTTCTTT

size: -
V: TRBV30
D: -
J: TRBJ2-1
CDR3: CAWSGHGGGEQFF
DNA: TGTGCCTGGAGCGGACATGGGGGAGGTGAGCAGTTCTTC